This is a list of T cell receptor beta chains from one sample in a study of blood T cell repertoires in COVID-19. Generated by immunoSEQ multiplex PCR, the TCRdb table keeps only in-frame clones and is missing some. The sample carries more than 200,000 clones, roughly four fifths recorded once. The sample taken for sequencing was peripheral blood. The receptors shown here come from a man aged 50-59 years with active or convalescent COVID-19. CDR3s include the opening cysteine and the closing phenylalanine or tryptophan.

TRBV19,15,TRBJ1-5,CASSRDREGNQPQHF
TRBV6-5,15,TRBJ2-7,CASSLWGQGSYEQYF
TRBV6-5,15,TRBJ1-2,CASKNWVAAAGGYTF
TRBV11-2,13,TRBJ1-1,CASSLQGLVLAFF
TRBV7-9,16,TRBJ2-3,CASSSPSGVSTDTQYF
TRBV10-3,13,TRBJ1-1,CAIQGGPNTEAFF
TRBV19,15,TRBJ2-5,CASSKAGGLQETQYF
TRBV13,12,TRBJ1-2,CASSEQARGYTF
TRBV7-2,15,TRBJ1-6,CASSSYPGSNSPLHF
TRBV30,15,TRBJ1-4,CAWSTPTGLHEKLFF
TRBV11-2,15,TRBJ1-2,CASSQGTGVKSGYTF
TRBV7-6,16,TRBJ2-2,CASSVFSGGATGELFF
TRBV19,15,TRBJ1-5,CASSITRNRGQPQHF
TRBV7-9,14,TRBJ1-1,CASQEGASNTEAFF
TRBV13,16,TRBJ1-5,CASSFRQGRGNQPQHF
TRBV15,13,TRBJ2-7,CATSSPRGYEQYF
TRBV7-6,16,TRBJ2-3,CASSLVDSGGTDTQYF
TRBV3-1/TRBV3-2,14,TRBJ1-5,CASSQGQGVQPQHF